This T cell receptor (beta chain) was obtained from a study of blood T cell repertoires in COVID-19. Background on the study: T cells, B-cell-depleted T cells, or PBMCs provided the cDNA or gDNA that served as material.

The CDR3 runs 15 residues. Per the germline V gene, CDR1 is SEHNR and CDR2 is FQNEAQ (reference sequence). V dropped 9 bases and J dropped 0; count of bases not matched to a gene: 11. This clone was detected only a few times. Per the authors' pipeline: Cell counts per sample came from amplifying reference gene primers. Assay: immunoSEQ multiplex PCR; the TCRdb copy retains only in-frame clones and omits some. The V and J calls and the clone size are those of that table, but D and trimming were determined from the DNA. The sample yields about 110,000 clones, around four fifths seen once. Input material: peripheral blood. The receptor comes from a woman aged 70-85 years with acute or convalescent COVID-19. The chain uses TRBV7-9 and TRBJ2-7; 7 nucleotides line up with TRBD1. The CDR3 nucleotides read TGTGCCAGTAGTTTCCCGGGACAGCTCTCCTACGAGCAGTACTTC. Amino acids: CASSFPGQLSYEQYF.